The 28 T cell receptor beta chains reported below all come from one sample, sequenced in a study of spatial heterogeneity in lung cancer. Time point defined: sample taken at primary tumor resection. Unsorted tumor, nontumor lung tissue or cryopreserved PBMC supplied the whole RNA. MiXCR, run by TCRdb on the 5' RACE reads, gives a single entry per CDR3 protein. The data hold about 41,000 distinct CDR3 sequences, with 10% to 15% observed a single time. The specimen comprised PBMCs, sampled at surgery. These receptors originate from a female donor with early-stage non-small cell lung cancer.

The rearrangement links TRBV27 to TRBJ2-3; possibly TRBD1 or TRBD2 for D (5 bases each). The CDR3 is 16 amino acids. The V gene's germline CDR1 is MNHEY and CDR2 SMNVEV (reference sequence). The V end lost 0 bases, the J end lost 8 bases, and 18 bases lay between the germline ends. The CDR3 is CASSLSGTTTAATQYF. DNA for the CDR3: TGTGCCAGCAGTTTATCGGGGACCACCACCGCAGCTACGCAGTATTTT.

V usage is TRBV6-1 and J usage is TRBJ2-7, with no clear D. The CDR3 sequence is 14 residues long. Between the trimmed V and J ends, which lost 4 bases and 0 bases, there was a span of 10 bases. CDR1 is MNHNS, CDR2 SASEGT, per germline. CDR3 sequence reads: CASSVLWSSYEQYF. The CDR3 nucleotides read TGTGCCAGCAGTGTCCTTTGGAGCTCCTACGAGCAGTACTTC.

This clonotype came up a few times. This rearrangement joins TRBV20-1 to TRBJ1-6; 7 nucleotides match TRBD1. The CDR3 runs 15 residues. CDR1 DFQATT and CDR2 SNEGSKA come from the germline V gene (reference sequence). V was clipped by 6 bases and J by 6 bases; unmatched bases: 11. The CDR3 spells CSAPRQGDLNSPLHF. Here the CDR3 DNA reads TGCAGTGCGCCCCGACAGGGAGATCTTAATTCACCCCTCCACTTT.

This clonotype was counted many times. CDR3: CSAAKRTSGAGSEQFF. CDR3 nucleotide sequence: TGCAGTGCTGCGAAGAGGACTAGCGGCGCGGGCAGTGAGCAGTTCTTC. This sequence joins TRBV20-1 and TRBJ2-1; 10 bases agree with TRBD2. From germline, CDR1 is DFQATT and CDR2 SNEGSKA (reference sequence). This CDR3 has 16 residues. V lost 5 bases, J lost 9 bases, and 16 bases stayed unmatched.

The gene calls are TRBV28 and TRBJ2-4; D not certain. Trimming took off 6 bases at V and 0 bases at J, with 6 bases between the two ends. Looked up from germline, CDR1 is MDHEN and CDR2 is SYDVKM. There are 13 residues in the CDR3. In DNA, the CDR3 is TGTGCCAGCAGCCCGGGAGCCAAAAACATTCAGTACTTC. Translation: CASSPGAKNIQYF.

There are a few counts of this clonotype. The genes are TRBV2 and TRBJ2-7, with D perhaps TRBD2 (5 bases). The CDR3 sequence is 14 residues long. Germline CDR1 SNHLY, CDR2 FYNNEI. Trimming pared 7 bases from V and 6 bases from J, leaving 19 bases between. The CDR3: CASKQPGSLGEQYF. In DNA form, the CDR3 reads TGTGCCAGCAAACAGCCGGGATCCTTGGGCGAGCAGTACTTC. The full variable domain, completed using reference TRBV2 and TRBJ2-7, is EPEVTQTPSHQVTQMGQEVILRCVPISNHLYFYWYRQILGQKVEFLVSFYNNEISEKSEIFDDQFSVERPDGSNFTLKIRSTKLEDSAMYFCASKQPGSLGEQYFGPGTRLTVT.

This clonotype has ten or more counts. The chain carries TRBV6-4 and TRBJ1-1; D is unclear. Germline CDR1 MRHNA, CDR2 SNTAGT. CDR3 length equals 13 residues. The ends were cut back, 4 bases at V and 1 base at J, with 7 bases in the middle. CDR3 nucleotide sequence: TGTGCCAGCAGTGTACGGCGGAACACTGAAGCTTTCTTT. It translates to CASSVRRNTEAFF.

This clonotype appeared a few times. The chain couples TRBV2 to TRBJ1-1; D not resolved. Trimming left V 8 bases short and J 2 bases short, with 9 bases between. The V gene's germline CDR1 is SNHLY and CDR2 FYNNEI. The CDR3 has 12 amino acids. Written as DNA, the CDR3 is TGTGCCAGCGGGAGAGATAACACTGAAGCTTTCTTT. This sequence encodes CASGRDNTEAFF.

The chain has TRBV28 and TRBJ2-1; 11 bases map to TRBD2. Unmatched junction bases numbered 8, after V lost 6 bases and J lost 4 bases. The CDR3 is made up of 16 amino acids. Germline V lookup: CDR1 MDHEN, CDR2 SYDVKM. CDR3 in amino acids: CASRAIAGGRYNEQFF. The CDR3 nucleotides read TGTGCCAGCAGGGCAATAGCGGGGGGGCGGTACAATGAGCAGTTCTTC.

The chain couples TRBV6-1 to TRBJ2-3; D is undetermined. Trimming pared 2 bases from V and 3 bases from J, leaving 15 bases between. Germline assignment: CDR1 MNHNS and CDR2 SASEGT. This CDR3 spans 16 amino acids. The CDR3 reads CASSERPNLGTDTQYF. As DNA, the CDR3 is TGTGCCAGCAGTGAACGCCCGAACCTGGGGACAGATACGCAGTATTTT.

This chain connects TRBV7-2 to TRBJ2-5, with D possibly being TRBD1 (5 bases). There are 15 residues in the CDR3. Looked up from germline, CDR1 is SGHTA and CDR2 is FQGNSA. V shed 1 base and J shed 2 bases, with 11 bases lying between them. The DNA for the CDR3 is TGTGCCAGCAGCTTAGATTGGGGCAGACAAGAGACCCAGTACTTC. Translation gives CASSLDWGRQETQYF.

The rearrangement joins TRBV29-1 to TRBJ2-7; D not resolved. The CDR3 totals 12 residues. CDR1 SQVTM and CDR2 ANQGSEA come from the germline V gene. The V gene lost 1 base and the J gene lost 2 bases, with 6 bases spanning the gap. DNA for the CDR3: TGCAGCGTTGAAGTCAGAGCCTACGAGCAGTACTTC. This translates into CSVEVRAYEQYF.

The chain is built from TRBV2 and TRBJ1-2; D might be TRBD1 (5 bases). V was pared by 3 bases and J by 4 bases, with 9 bases between. Germline V gives CDR1 SNHLY, CDR2 FYNNEI. There are 13 residues in the CDR3. The CDR3 nucleotides read TGTGCCAGCAGTGAGACGGGACTCTATGGCTACACCTTC. Protein: CASSETGLYGYTF.

This clonotype was detected ten times or more. J is TRBJ2-7 and V is TRBV7-6; possible D gene TRBD2, 6 bases. The CDR3 is 12 residues long. The V end was cut by 5 bases, the J end by 10 bases, with 15 bases between. Germline values: CDR1 SGHVS, CDR2 FNYEAQ. CDR3 residues: CASSPGGGTQYF. DNA for the CDR3: TGTGCCAGCAGCCCCGGCGGAGGGACTCAGTACTTC. Full variable domain (rest looked up from reference TRBV7-6 and TRBJ2-7): GAGVSQSPRYKVTKRGQDVALRCDPISGHVSLYWYRQALGQGPEFLTYFNYEAQQDKSGLPNDRFSAERPEGSISTLTIQRTEQRDSAMYRCASSPGGGTQYFGPGTRLTVT.

This clonotype came up a few times. The chain combines TRBV11-1 with TRBJ2-1; D call uncertain. Germline CDR1 SGHAT, CDR2 FQDESV (reference sequence). The ends were cut back, 5 bases at V and 0 bases at J, with 17 bases in the middle. CDR3 length: 17 amino acids. The CDR3 region has the DNA TGTGCCAGCAGCCTGATGCCTTTCTCCACCTCCTACAATGAGCAGTTCTTC. Translation gives CASSLMPFSTSYNEQFF.

This clonotype has a handful of counts. The V gene is TRBV7-2, the J gene TRBJ1-1; 7 bases line up with TRBD1. Germline CDR1 and CDR2: SGHTA and FQGNSA. The ends lost 0 bases at V and 1 base at J; junction bases unmatched: 11. CDR3 length: 18 residues. This CDR3 reads CASSLARLTGMRNTEAFF. The CDR3 coding sequence is TGTGCCAGCAGCTTAGCAAGGTTGACAGGGATGAGGAACACTGAAGCTTTCTTT.

The V and J genes are TRBV11-2 and TRBJ2-1; no firm D call. V gave up 1 base and J gave up 5 bases, with 6 bases separating them. This CDR3 has 13 amino acids. Germline V gene lookup returns CDR1 SGHAT and CDR2 FQNNGV. CDR3 bases: TGTGCCAGCAGCTTAGCCCCGGACAATGAGCAGTTCTTC. Amino acid sequence: CASSLAPDNEQFF. The full variable domain, completed using reference TRBV11-2 and TRBJ2-1, is EAGVAQSPRYKIIEKRQSVAFWCNPISGHATLYWYQQILGQGPKLLIQFQNNGVVDDSQLPKDRFSAERLKGVDSTLKIQPAKLEDSAVYLCASSLAPDNEQFFGPGTRLTVL.

V is TRBV5-1 and J is TRBJ2-2; D is perhaps TRBD2 (5 bases). This CDR3 contains 15 residues. The V gene lost 0 bases and the J gene lost 0 bases, with 6 bases spanning the gap. In germline, CDR1 is SGHRS, CDR2 YFSETQ. CDR3 DNA sequence: TGCGCCAGCAGCTTGGCCGGGGCGAACACCGGGGAGCTGTTTTTT. It yields the protein CASSLAGANTGELFF.

This clonotype was seen at least ten times. The chain recombines TRBV13 with TRBJ2-3; 13 nucleotides align to TRBD2. V shed 0 bases, J shed 3 bases, and the junction held 3 bases outside the gene matches. There are 17 residues in the CDR3. Germline-derived CDR1 and CDR2 are PRHDT and FYEKMQ (reference sequence). The CDR3 protein is CASSLGWTSGGTDTQYF. In nucleotides, the CDR3 is TGTGCCAGCAGCTTAGGCTGGACTAGCGGGGGAACAGATACGCAGTATTTT.

This clonotype turned up a few times. The chain carries TRBV28 and TRBJ1-5; 9 positions match TRBD1. CDR1 is MDHEN, CDR2 SYDVKM, per germline. This CDR3 comprises 15 residues. Trimming took 10 bases from V and 2 from J; bases not matched to a gene: 9. The CDR3 is CATRQGGGGNQPQHF. The CDR3 DNA reads as TGTGCCACCCGACAGGGGGGGGGTGGCAATCAGCCCCAGCATTTT.

The chain is built from TRBV27 and TRBJ1-1; a possible D gene is TRBD1 (5 bases). The germline CDR1 and CDR2 sequences are MNHEY and SMNVEV (reference sequence). The V gene lost 7 bases and the J gene lost 0 bases, with 12 bases spanning the gap. The CDR3 extends over 14 amino acids. DNA for the CDR3: TGTGCCAGCAAGGCGACAGTCATGAACACTGAAGCTTTCTTT. As protein: CASKATVMNTEAFF.

This clonotype was picked up many times. This chain connects TRBV28 to TRBJ2-2; 8 bases map to TRBD1. Losses at the gene ends were 5 bases for V and 3 bases for J; bases not matched to a gene: 11. This CDR3 contains 17 residues. Germline loops: CDR1 MDHEN, CDR2 SYDVKM. The CDR3 loop is CASSTPDRGVDTGELFF. CDR3 DNA sequence: TGTGCCAGCAGTACCCCAGACAGGGGTGTGGACACCGGGGAGCTGTTTTTT.

Only a few counts were recorded for this clonotype. The chain couples TRBV4-3 to TRBJ2-3, with TRBD2 matching over 8 bases. J was trimmed by 7 bases and V by 4 bases; bases with no gene match: 7. Per the germline V gene, CDR1 is LGHNA and CDR2 is YSLEER. The CDR3 runs 14 residues. This chain's CDR3 is CASSPGLGANTQYF. CDR3 sequence (DNA): TGCGCCAGCAGCCCGGGACTAGGGGCGAATACGCAGTATTTT.

This clonotype has more than one count but fewer than ten. This chain joins TRBV5-8 and TRBJ2-6, with D perhaps TRBD1 (5 bases). This CDR3 has 21 amino acids. The germline V gene has CDR1 SGHTS and CDR2 YDEGEE. V was trimmed by 0 bases and J by 0 bases, leaving 22 bases between them. The CDR3 here is CASSLDPPRAGPSSGANVLTF. CDR3 nucleotide sequence: TGTGCCAGCAGCTTGGACCCCCCCAGGGCAGGACCTAGCTCTGGGGCCAACGTCCTGACTTTC.

This clonotype has more than one count but fewer than ten. The J gene is TRBJ1-6, the V gene TRBV5-6; 7 bases match TRBD1. J was trimmed by 9 bases and V by 5 bases; bases with no gene match: 8. This CDR3 is 14 amino acids long. CDR1 and CDR2 from the germline V gene are SGHDT and YYEEEE. Written as DNA, the CDR3 is TGTGCCAGCAGTAAGCGGACAGGCGGTTCACCCCTCCACTTT. It is translated as CASSKRTGGSPLHF.

The chain has TRBV5-1 and TRBJ2-7; no reliable D call. The V gene's germline CDR1 is SGHRS and CDR2 YFSETQ. V was shortened by 9 bases and J by 0 bases, with 16 bases between the two germline ends. The CDR3 covers 14 residues. CDR3 nucleotides: TGCGCCACCCCGCGACTCAGCCGCTCCTACGAGCAGTACTTC. It codes for CATPRLSRSYEQYF.

This clonotype was counted between two and nine times. The rearrangement links TRBV11-2 to TRBJ2-7; D may be TRBD1 (6 bases). Per the germline V gene, CDR1 is SGHAT and CDR2 is FQNNGV. Trimming pared 8 bases from V and 4 bases from J, leaving 15 bases between. The CDR3 extends over 13 amino acids. The CDR3 sequence is CASGDRTLYEQYF. DNA of the CDR3: TGTGCCAGCGGCGACAGGACCTTATACGAGCAGTACTTC.

The rearrangement links TRBV5-5 to TRBJ1-5; D is perhaps TRBD1 (5 bases). The CDR3 loop spans 16 amino acids. Per the germline V gene, CDR1 is SGHKS and CDR2 is YYEKEE (reference sequence). Trimming removed 1 base at V and 5 bases at J, with 16 bases between. CDR3 nucleotides: TGTGCCAGCAGCTTGTTTGGCAGGGAGGTGGATCAGCCCCAGCATTTT. Its translation is CASSLFGREVDQPQHF.